This TCR beta chain was recorded in a study of cytotoxic CD8 clonotypes in ibrutinib-treated CLL. Study-wide findings and caveats: Among the clonotypes, public ones were uncommon and contracted or held stable on treatment. Researchers report that baseline clonality outpaced age-matched healthy donors and tracked circulating CD8+ T-cell counts.

Assay used: immunoSEQ multiplex PCR; TCRdb lists only in-frame clones, some missing. The table has fewer than 75,000 clones, approximately 71% seen once. The CDR3 runs to 16 residues. Germline CDR1 SGHTA, CDR2 FQGNSA. V was pared by 0 bases and J by 4 bases, with 5 bases of the junction left unmatched. This clone was observed a handful of times. The target antigen is unknown. This sequence was found in a human donor with chronic lymphocytic leukemia. Sequenced here: PBMCs, sampled after 12 months of ibrutinib treatment. The chain joins TRBV7-2 to TRBJ2-1; 8 bases are a match to TRBD2. The CDR3 nucleotides read TGTGCCAGCAGCTTAGCGGGCGGGAGGACATACAATGAGCAGTTCTTC. Translation gives CASSLAGGRTYNEQFF.